The 19 T cell receptor beta chains presented below share a single source sample, sequenced in a study of blood T cell repertoires in COVID-19. The assay was immunoSEQ multiplex PCR, and TCRdb's table has in-frame clones only and misses some. The table lists 100,000 to 120,000 clones, roughly four fifths of them singletons, with 4% to 5% in the top ten. The sample taken for sequencing was peripheral blood. These TCRs come from a woman in her 70s with acute or convalescent COVID-19.

This clone has only one observation. The rearrangement joins TRBV6-9 to TRBJ1-1; 11 nucleotides match TRBD1. The germline V gene has CDR1 MNHGY and CDR2 SVAAGI. With 8 bases clipped from V and 0 bases from J, the junction kept 20 bases outside the gene matches. The CDR3 spans 20 residues. CDR3 sequence: CASGIRDRGLESPMNTEAFF. The DNA for the CDR3 is TGTGCCAGCGGAATCCGGGACAGGGGGTTGGAATCGCCAATGAACACTGAAGCTTTCTTT.

The J gene is TRBJ1-4, the V gene TRBV5-1, with TRBD1 identical over 7 bases. The germline V gene encodes CDR1 SGHRS and CDR2 YFSETQ. This CDR3 is 15 amino acids long. The ends lost 0 bases at V and 5 bases at J; junction bases unmatched: 4. The CDR3 here is CASSLGGQANEKLFF. CDR3 sequence (DNA): TGCGCCAGCAGCTTGGGTGGACAGGCAAATGAAAAACTGTTTTTT.

The chain has TRBV5-6 and TRBJ1-2, with a possible D match to TRBD1 (6 bases). The CDR3 is 18 residues long. Trimming took 0 bases from V and 4 from J, leaving 22 bases between them. From germline, CDR1 is SGHDT and CDR2 YYEEEE. This chain's CDR3 is CASSLASGEGALVYGYTF. Written as DNA, the CDR3 is TGTGCCAGCAGCTTGGCCTCAGGGGAAGGAGCGCTGGTCTATGGCTACACCTTC.

J is TRBJ1-4 and V is TRBV7-9; D is uncertain. CDR3 size: 13 residues. With 3 bases removed from V and 7 bases from J, the gap between germline ends came to 9 bases. Per germline, CDR1 SEHNR and CDR2 FQNEAQ (reference sequence). The DNA of the CDR3 is TGTGCCAGCAGCTTGTCATCGGGTGAAAAACTGTTTTTT. The encoded protein is CASSLSSGEKLFF.

This clone was detected a few times. V gene TRBV10-1 combines with J gene TRBJ2-7; a possible D gene is TRBD2 (6 bases). Trimming took off 2 bases at V and 0 bases at J, with 17 bases between the two ends. Per the germline V gene, CDR1 is WNHNN and CDR2 is SYGVQD (reference sequence). The CDR3 consists of 17 residues. The CDR3 bases are TGCGCCAGCAGTGAGCTGGCGGGCAGCGGGTACTCCTACGAGCAGTACGTC. Translated, it gives CASSELAGSGYSYEQYV.

This clone was detected a few times. The CDR3 DNA is TGTGCCAGCAGTTTACTGGGACAGCTAAGCTCCTATAATTCACCCCTCCACTTT. Protein sequence: CASSLLGQLSSYNSPLHF. J is TRBJ1-6 and V is TRBV28; 7 positions agree with TRBD1. This CDR3 is built from 18 residues. Germline V CDR1 and CDR2: MDHEN, SYDVKM. With V trimmed by 2 bases and J by 0 bases, 7 bases remained unmatched. Full variable domain (outside the CDR3, taken from reference TRBV28 and TRBJ1-6): DVKVTQSSRYLVKRTGEKVFLECVQDMDHENMFWYRQDPGLGLRLIYFSYDVKMKEKGDIPEGYSVSREKKERFSLILESASTNQTSMYLCASSLLGQLSSYNSPLHFGNGTRLTVT.

Points on this clone: The sample contains more than one DNA sequence encoding this CDR3. The chain is built from TRBV30 and TRBJ2-5; 8 bases fit TRBD1. This CDR3 comprises 14 residues. With 0 bases clipped from V and 1 base from J, the junction kept 1 base outside the gene matches. Germline V gene data show CDR1 as GTSNPN and CDR2 as SVGIG (reference sequence). The CDR3 DNA is TGTGCCTGGAGTGTAGACAGGGGCCAAGAGACCCAGTACTTC. As protein: CAWSVDRGQETQYF.

V is TRBV18 and J is TRBJ2-5; TRBD1 might be the D (5 bases). Trimming pared 4 bases from V and 3 bases from J, leaving 9 bases between. Germline V gives CDR1 KGHSH, CDR2 LQKENI. The CDR3 has 13 residues. The CDR3 spells CASSLTDEETQYF. In nucleotides, the CDR3 is TGTGCCAGCTCACTGACAGACGAAGAGACCCAGTACTTC.

The gene calls are TRBV6-5 and TRBJ2-5; 8 bases line up with TRBD1. The CDR3 runs to 15 residues. Trimming at V came to 5 bases and at J to 0 bases, leaving 5 bases not matched to a gene. From germline, CDR1 is MNHEY and CDR2 SVGAGI. The CDR3 protein is CASSQGATYQETQYF. CDR3 DNA: TGTGCCAGCAGTCAGGGGGCGACGTACCAAGAGACCCAGTACTTC.

The rearrangement joins TRBV18 to TRBJ2-1; 7 nucleotides agree with TRBD1. V lost 0 bases, J lost 6 bases, and 5 bases stayed unmatched. The CDR3 covers 15 residues. Germline-derived CDR1 and CDR2 are KGHSH and LQKENI. CDR3 sequence (DNA): TGTGCCAGCTCACCACCAGGGGGCCGTTTCAATGAGCAGTTCTTC. Protein: CASSPPGGRFNEQFF.

The chain couples TRBV2 to TRBJ1-6; D uncertain. Between the trimmed V and J ends, which lost 3 bases and 0 bases, there was a span of 6 bases. This CDR3 is built from 15 residues. CDR1 is SNHLY, CDR2 FYNNEI, per germline. The CDR3 reads CASSDVSSYNSPLHF. The DNA of the CDR3 is TGTGCCAGCAGTGATGTGAGCTCCTATAATTCACCCCTCCACTTT.

This chain connects TRBV10-1 to TRBJ1-2, with D unresolved. The germline V gene encodes CDR1 WNHNN and CDR2 SYGVQD (reference sequence). CDR3 length: 13 residues. V was trimmed by 3 bases and J by 6 bases, leaving 11 bases between them. The CDR3 DNA reads TGCGCCAGCAGTGACCGGGGAACCCATGGCTACACCTTC. Translating gives CASSDRGTHGYTF.

V gene TRBV28 combines with J gene TRBJ2-7; 11 bases line up with TRBD2. CDR1 MDHEN and CDR2 SYDVKM come from the germline V gene. Trimming took 8 bases from V and 2 from J; bases not matched to a gene: 11. This CDR3 spans 16 amino acids. CDR3 nucleotides: TGTGCCAGCTCCGGGACTAGCGGTCCTGGAACCTACGAGCAGTACTTC. Protein sequence: CASSGTSGPGTYEQYF.

Comments on this clone: This sample includes further DNA sequences coding for the same CDR3. DNA for the CDR3: TGTGCCAGCAGCCAAGCGGGACAGGGAGCCGGGGAGCTGTTTTTT. This gives the protein CASSQAGQGAGELFF. The rearrangement uses TRBV3-1 (or the pseudogene TRBV3-2) and TRBJ2-2; 9 bases fit TRBD1. The germline CDR1 and CDR2 sequences are LGHDT and YNNKEL (reference sequence). The CDR3 is 15 amino acids. V lost 1 base and J lost 6; bases outside the gene matches: 3.

The chain combines TRBV28 with TRBJ2-7, with 7 nucleotides matching TRBD1. CDR3 length: 14 amino acids. Unmatched junction bases numbered 7, after V lost 6 bases and J lost 2 bases. Germline V gene lookup returns CDR1 MDHEN and CDR2 SYDVKM. CDR3 in amino acids: CASRPLQGAYEQYV. CDR3 DNA sequence: TGTGCCAGCAGACCCCTCCAGGGGGCCTACGAGCAGTACGTC.

This clone was seen more than once but under ten times. V usage is TRBV4-1 and J usage is TRBJ1-6; TRBD1 is a possible D gene (5 bases). The CDR3 runs 17 residues. The germline V and J ends were trimmed by 1 base and 7 bases, with 17 bases remaining between them. The V gene's germline CDR1 is MGHRA and CDR2 YSYEKL. CDR3 residues: CASSQAPGGNLNSPLHF. CDR3 coding DNA: TGCGCCAGCAGCCAAGCTCCGGGGGGAAATTTGAATTCACCCCTCCACTTT.

The J gene is TRBJ1-2, the V gene TRBV5-1; maybe TRBD1 (6 bases). In germline, CDR1 is SGHRS, CDR2 YFSETQ. This CDR3 is built from 12 residues. Trimming stripped 2 bases from V and 6 bases from J, with 8 bases between. DNA of the CDR3: TGCGCCAGCAGCTTTTCAGGGGATGGCTACACCTTC. This translates into CASSFSGDGYTF. Filled out from reference TRBV5-1 and TRBJ1-2, the complete variable domain reads KAGVTQTPRYLIKTRGQQVTLSCSPISGHRSVSWYQQTPGQGLQFLFEYFSETQRNKGNFPGRFSGRQFSNSRSEMNVSTLELGDSALYLCASSFSGDGYTFGSGTRLTVV.

J is TRBJ2-1 and V is TRBV19; 9 bases are shared with TRBD2. The germline V gene has CDR1 LNHDA and CDR2 SQIVND (reference sequence). There are 14 residues in the CDR3. After removal of 5 bases from V and 9 bases from J, the junction contained 8 bases not matched to a gene. The CDR3 coding sequence is TGTGCCAGTAGTGCCGGGACTAGCTCCGGTGAGCAGTTCTTC. This gives the protein CASSAGTSSGEQFF.

The chain employs TRBV7-9 and TRBJ1-5, with TRBD1 identical over 8 bases. V lost 5 bases, J lost 0 bases, and 3 bases stayed unmatched. This CDR3 is 15 amino acids long. In germline, CDR1 is SEHNR, CDR2 FQNEAQ (reference sequence). This CDR3 is CASSATGDSNQPQHF. For the CDR3, the DNA is TGTGCCAGCAGCGCGACAGGGGATAGCAATCAGCCCCAGCATTTT. Full variable domain (missing parts from reference TRBV7-9 and TRBJ1-5): DTGVSQNPRHKITKRGQNVTFRCDPISEHNRLYWYRQTLGQGPEFLTYFQNEAQLEKSRLLSDRFSAERPKGSFSTLEIQRTEQGDSAMYLCASSATGDSNQPQHFGDGTRLSIL.